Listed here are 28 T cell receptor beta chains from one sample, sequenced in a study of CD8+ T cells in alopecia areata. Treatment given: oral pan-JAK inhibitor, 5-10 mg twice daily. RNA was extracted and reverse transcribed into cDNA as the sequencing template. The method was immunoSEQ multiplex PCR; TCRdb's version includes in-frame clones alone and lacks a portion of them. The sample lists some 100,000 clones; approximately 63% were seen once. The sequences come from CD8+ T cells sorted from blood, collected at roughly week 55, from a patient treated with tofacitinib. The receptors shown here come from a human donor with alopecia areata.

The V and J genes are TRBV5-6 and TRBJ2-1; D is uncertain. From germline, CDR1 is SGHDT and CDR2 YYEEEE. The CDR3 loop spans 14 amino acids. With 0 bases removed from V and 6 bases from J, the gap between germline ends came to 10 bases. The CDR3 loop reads CASSLAARSNEQFF. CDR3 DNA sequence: TGTGCCAGCAGCTTGGCGGCTCGAAGCAATGAGCAGTTCTTC.

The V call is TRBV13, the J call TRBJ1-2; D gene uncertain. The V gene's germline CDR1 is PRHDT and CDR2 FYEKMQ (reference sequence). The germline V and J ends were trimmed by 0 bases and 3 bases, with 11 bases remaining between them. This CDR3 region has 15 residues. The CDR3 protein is CASSLGRAVHYGYTF. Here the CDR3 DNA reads TGTGCCAGCAGCTTAGGCCGCGCAGTTCACTATGGCTACACCTTC.

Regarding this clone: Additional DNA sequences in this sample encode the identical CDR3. DNA for the CDR3: TGCAGCGTTGAAGAGGGATCGGCGAACACCGGGGAGCTGTTTTTT. This codes for CSVEEGSANTGELFF. V and J are TRBV29-1 and TRBJ2-2; D is unclear. V was trimmed by 0 bases and J by 0 bases, leaving 8 bases between them. CDR3 size: 15 residues. Germline loops: CDR1 SQVTM, CDR2 ANQGSEA.

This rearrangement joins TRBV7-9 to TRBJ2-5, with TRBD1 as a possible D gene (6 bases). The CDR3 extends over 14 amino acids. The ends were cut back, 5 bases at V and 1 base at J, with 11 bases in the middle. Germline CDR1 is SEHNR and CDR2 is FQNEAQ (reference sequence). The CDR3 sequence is CASSPGQSQETQYF. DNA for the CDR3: TGTGCCAGCAGCCCCGGACAGTCCCAAGAGACCCAGTACTTC.

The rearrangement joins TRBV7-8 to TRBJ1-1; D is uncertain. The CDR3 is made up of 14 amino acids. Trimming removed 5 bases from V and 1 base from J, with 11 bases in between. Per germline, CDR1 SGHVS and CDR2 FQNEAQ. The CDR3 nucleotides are TGTGCCAGCAGCCCTGCTGTGGCGAACACTGAAGCTTTCTTT. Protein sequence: CASSPAVANTEAFF.

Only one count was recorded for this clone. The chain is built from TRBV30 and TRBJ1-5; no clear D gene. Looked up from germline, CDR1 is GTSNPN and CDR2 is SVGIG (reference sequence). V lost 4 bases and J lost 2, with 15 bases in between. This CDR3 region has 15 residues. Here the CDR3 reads CAWIDSGGGNQPQHF. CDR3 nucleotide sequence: TGTGCCTGGATAGACTCAGGTGGAGGCAATCAGCCCCAGCATTTT.

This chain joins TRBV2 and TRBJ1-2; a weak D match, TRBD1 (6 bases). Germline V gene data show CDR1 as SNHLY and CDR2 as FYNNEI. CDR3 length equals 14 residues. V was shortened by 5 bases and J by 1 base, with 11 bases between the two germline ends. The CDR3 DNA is TGTGCCAGCAGTTCACGGACAGTTAACTATGGCTACACCTTC. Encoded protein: CASSSRTVNYGYTF.

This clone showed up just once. The CDR3 is CAQQGGPTDTQYF. The CDR3 coding sequence is TGTGCCCAGCAAGGTGGGCCGACAGATACGCAGTATTTT. This chain connects TRBV7-9 to TRBJ2-3; D not certain. Trimming took 11 bases from V and 3 from J, leaving 15 bases between them. CDR3 length: 13 amino acids. Germline assignment: CDR1 SEHNR and CDR2 FQNEAQ (reference sequence).

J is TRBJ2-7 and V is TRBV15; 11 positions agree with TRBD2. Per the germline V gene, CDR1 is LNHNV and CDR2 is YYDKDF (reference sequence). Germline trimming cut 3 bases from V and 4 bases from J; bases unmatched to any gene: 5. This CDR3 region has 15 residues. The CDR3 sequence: CATSSTSGGRYEQYF. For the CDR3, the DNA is TGTGCCACCAGCAGCACTAGCGGGGGTCGGTACGAGCAGTACTTC.

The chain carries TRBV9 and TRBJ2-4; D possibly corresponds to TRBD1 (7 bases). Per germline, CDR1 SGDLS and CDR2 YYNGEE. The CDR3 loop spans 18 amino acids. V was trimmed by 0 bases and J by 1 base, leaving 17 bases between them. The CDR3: CASSVEAGGPWAKNIQYF. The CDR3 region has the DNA TGTGCCAGCAGCGTAGAGGCAGGGGGGCCGTGGGCCAAAAACATTCAGTACTTC.

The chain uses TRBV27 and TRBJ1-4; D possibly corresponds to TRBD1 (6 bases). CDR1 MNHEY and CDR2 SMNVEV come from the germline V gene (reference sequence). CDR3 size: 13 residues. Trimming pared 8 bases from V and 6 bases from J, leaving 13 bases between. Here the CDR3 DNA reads TGTGCCAGCCAAGGGGGTGTACATGAAAAACTGTTTTTT. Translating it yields CASQGGVHEKLFF. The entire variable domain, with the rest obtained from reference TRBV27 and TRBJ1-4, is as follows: EAQVTQNPRYLITVTGKKLTVTCSQNMNHEYMSWYRQDPGLGLRQIYYSMNVEVTDKGDVPEGYKVSRKEKRNFPLILESPSPNQTSLYFCASQGGVHEKLFFGSGTQLSVL.

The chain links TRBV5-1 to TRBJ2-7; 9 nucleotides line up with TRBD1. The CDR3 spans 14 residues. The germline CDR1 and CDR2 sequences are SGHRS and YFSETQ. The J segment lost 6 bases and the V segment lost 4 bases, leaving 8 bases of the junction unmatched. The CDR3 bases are TGCGCCAGCAGCACGGGACAGGGTCTCCCCGAGCAGTACTTC. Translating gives CASSTGQGLPEQYF.

The CDR3 protein is CAWSGTNEQYF. CDR3 sequence (DNA): TGTGCCTGGAGTGGGACAAACGAGCAGTACTTC. The rearrangement joins TRBV30 to TRBJ2-7, with D maybe TRBD1 (5 bases). CDR1 and CDR2 from the germline V gene are GTSNPN and SVGIG (reference sequence). This CDR3 is 11 amino acids long. Trimming cost V 1 base and J 5 bases, with 6 bases left between them.

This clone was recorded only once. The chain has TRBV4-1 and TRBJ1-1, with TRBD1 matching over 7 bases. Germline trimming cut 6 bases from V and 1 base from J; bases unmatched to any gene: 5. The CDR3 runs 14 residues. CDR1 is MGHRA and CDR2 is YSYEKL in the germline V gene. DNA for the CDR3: TGCGCCAGCAGTACCGACAGGGAGAACACTGAAGCTTTCTTT. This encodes CASSTDRENTEAFF.

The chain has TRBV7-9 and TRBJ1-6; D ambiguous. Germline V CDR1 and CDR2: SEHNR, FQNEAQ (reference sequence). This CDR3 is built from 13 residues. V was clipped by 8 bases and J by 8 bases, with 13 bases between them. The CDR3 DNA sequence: TGTGCCAGCCGAAAGGGAAACTATTCACCCCTCCACTTT. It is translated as CASRKGNYSPLHF.

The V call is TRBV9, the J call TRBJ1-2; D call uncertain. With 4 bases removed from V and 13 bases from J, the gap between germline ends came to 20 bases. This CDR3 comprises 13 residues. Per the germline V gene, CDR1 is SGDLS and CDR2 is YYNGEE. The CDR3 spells CASSPPRPSVCTF. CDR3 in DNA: TGTGCCAGCAGCCCGCCGCGGCCCTCTGTTTGCACCTTC.

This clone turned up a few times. This CDR3 reads CASIQRGITDTQYF. The CDR3 coding sequence is TGTGCCAGCATTCAGCGGGGAATTACAGATACGCAGTATTTT. The chain joins TRBV7-2 to TRBJ2-3; 7 positions match TRBD2. The V segment lost 7 bases and the J segment 3 bases; nucleotides outside the gene matches: 7. The germline gives CDR1 SGHTA, CDR2 FQGNSA. The CDR3 runs 14 residues.

The CDR3 reads CASSLLPTGAREEQYF. In DNA form, the CDR3 reads TGTGCCAGCAGTCTACTACCCACAGGGGCCAGGGAGGAGCAGTACTTC. This chain links TRBV4-2 with TRBJ2-7; 7 nucleotides agree with TRBD1. J gave up 7 bases and V 6 bases, and 18 bases lay outside the gene matches. Germline V gives CDR1 LGHNA, CDR2 YNFKEQ. The CDR3 spans 16 residues.

CDR3 sequence: CASSYGLAGVGDTQYF. In DNA, the CDR3 is TGTGCCAGCAGTTACGGGCTAGCGGGGGTTGGAGATACGCAGTATTTT. The chain is built from TRBV6-5 and TRBJ2-3; 10 bases align to TRBD2. This CDR3 has 16 amino acids. The ends lost 2 bases at V and 5 bases at J; junction bases unmatched: 7. Germline CDR1 MNHEY, CDR2 SVGAGI.

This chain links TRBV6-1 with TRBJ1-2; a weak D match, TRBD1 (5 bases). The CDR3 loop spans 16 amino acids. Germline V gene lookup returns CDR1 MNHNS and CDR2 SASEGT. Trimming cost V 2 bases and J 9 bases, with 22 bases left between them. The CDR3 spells CASSELGAGLAERYTF. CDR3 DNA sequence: TGTGCCAGCAGTGAACTCGGGGCGGGCCTGGCGGAGCGCTACACCTTC.

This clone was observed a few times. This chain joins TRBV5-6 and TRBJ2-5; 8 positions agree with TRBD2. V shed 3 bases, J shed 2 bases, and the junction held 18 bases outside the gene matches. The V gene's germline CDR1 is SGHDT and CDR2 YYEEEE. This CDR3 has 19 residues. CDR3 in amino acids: CASSWGRQRGPQRQETQYF. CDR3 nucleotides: TGTGCCAGCAGCTGGGGCCGGCAGCGGGGGCCCCAACGACAAGAGACCCAGTACTTC.

In DNA form, the CDR3 reads TGTGCCTGGAGGGGACTTGGCGGCCAGTTCTTC. Residues: CAWRGLGGQFF. The chain carries TRBV30 and TRBJ2-1, with D possibly TRBD2 on 6 matching bases. The CDR3 contains 11 residues. Germline V CDR1 and CDR2: GTSNPN, SVGIG (reference sequence). V was trimmed by 3 bases and J by 13 bases, leaving 13 bases between them.

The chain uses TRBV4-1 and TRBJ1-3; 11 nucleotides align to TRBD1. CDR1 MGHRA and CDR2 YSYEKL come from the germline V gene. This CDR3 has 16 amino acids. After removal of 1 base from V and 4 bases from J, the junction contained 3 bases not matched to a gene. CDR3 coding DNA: TGCGCCAGCAGCCAAGTCGGACAGGGGGCCGGAAACACCATATATTTT. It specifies CASSQVGQGAGNTIYF.

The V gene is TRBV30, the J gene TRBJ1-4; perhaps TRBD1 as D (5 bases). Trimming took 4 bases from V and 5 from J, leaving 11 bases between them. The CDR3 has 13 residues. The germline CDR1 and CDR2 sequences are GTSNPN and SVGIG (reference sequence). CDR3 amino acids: CAWNGALNEKLFF. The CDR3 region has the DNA TGTGCCTGGAACGGGGCCCTGAATGAAAAACTGTTTTTT.

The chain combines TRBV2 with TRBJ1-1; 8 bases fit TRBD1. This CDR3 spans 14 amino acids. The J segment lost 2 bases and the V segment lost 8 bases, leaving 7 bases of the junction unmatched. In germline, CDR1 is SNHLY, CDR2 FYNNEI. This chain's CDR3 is CASLVGQGNTEAFF. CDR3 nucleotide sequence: TGTGCCAGCCTCGTCGGACAGGGCAACACTGAAGCTTTCTTT.

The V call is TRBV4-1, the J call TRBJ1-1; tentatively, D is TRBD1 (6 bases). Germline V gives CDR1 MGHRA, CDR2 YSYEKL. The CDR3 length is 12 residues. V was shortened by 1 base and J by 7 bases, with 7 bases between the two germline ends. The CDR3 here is CASSQGTVEAFF. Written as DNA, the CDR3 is TGCGCCAGCAGCCAAGGGACAGTTGAAGCTTTCTTT.

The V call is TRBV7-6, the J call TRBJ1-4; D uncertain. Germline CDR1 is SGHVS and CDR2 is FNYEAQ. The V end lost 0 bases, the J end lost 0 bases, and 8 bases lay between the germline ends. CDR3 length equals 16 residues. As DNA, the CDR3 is TGTGCCAGCAGCTTAGCGGGAGCCACAACTAATGAAAAACTGTTTTTT. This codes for CASSLAGATTNEKLFF. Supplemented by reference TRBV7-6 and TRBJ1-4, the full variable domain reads GAGVSQSPRYKVTKRGQDVALRCDPISGHVSLYWYRQALGQGPEFLTYFNYEAQQDKSGLPNDRFSAERPEGSISTLTIQRTEQRDSAMYRCASSLAGATTNEKLFFGSGTQLSVL.

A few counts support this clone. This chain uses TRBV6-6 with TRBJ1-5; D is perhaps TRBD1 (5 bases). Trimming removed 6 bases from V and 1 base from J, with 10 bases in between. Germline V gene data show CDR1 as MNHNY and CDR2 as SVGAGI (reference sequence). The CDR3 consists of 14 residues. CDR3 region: CASRDGGSNQPQHF. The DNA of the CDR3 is TGTGCCAGCAGGGACGGGGGAAGCAATCAGCCCCAGCATTTT.